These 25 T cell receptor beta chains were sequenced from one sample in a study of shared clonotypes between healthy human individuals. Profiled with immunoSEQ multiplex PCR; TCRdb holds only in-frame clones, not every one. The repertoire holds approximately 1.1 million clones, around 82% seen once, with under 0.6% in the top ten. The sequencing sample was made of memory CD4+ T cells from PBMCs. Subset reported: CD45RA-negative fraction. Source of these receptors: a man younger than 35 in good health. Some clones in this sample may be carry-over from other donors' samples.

The CDR3 nucleotides are TGCGCCAGCAGCCAAGACGGAACGGGCTGGAAAGAGACCCAGTACTTC. This codes for CASSQDGTGWKETQYF. V is TRBV4-1 and J is TRBJ2-5; D is unresolved. Germline lookup yields CDR1 MGHRA and CDR2 YSYEKL. The length of the CDR3 is 16 residues. Trimming cost V 0 bases and J 3 bases, with 14 bases left between them.

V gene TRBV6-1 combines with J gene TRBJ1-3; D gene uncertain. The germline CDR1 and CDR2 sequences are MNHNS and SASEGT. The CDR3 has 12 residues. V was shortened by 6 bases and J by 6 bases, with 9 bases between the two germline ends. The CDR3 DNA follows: TGTGCCAGCAGGTACACAGAAAACACCATATATTTT. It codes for CASRYTENTIYF.

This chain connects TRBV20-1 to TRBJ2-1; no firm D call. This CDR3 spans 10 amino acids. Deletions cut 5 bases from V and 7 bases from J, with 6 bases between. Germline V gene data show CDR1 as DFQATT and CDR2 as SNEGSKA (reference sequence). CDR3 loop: CSALANEQFF. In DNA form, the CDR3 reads TGCAGTGCTTTGGCAAATGAGCAGTTCTTC.

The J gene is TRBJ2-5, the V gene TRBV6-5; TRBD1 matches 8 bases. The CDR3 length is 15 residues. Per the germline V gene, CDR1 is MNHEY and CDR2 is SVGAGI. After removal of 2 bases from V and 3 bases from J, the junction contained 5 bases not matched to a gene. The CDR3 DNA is TGTGCCAGCAGTTACCCCAGGACAGGGAAAGAGACCCAGTACTTC. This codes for CASSYPRTGKETQYF.

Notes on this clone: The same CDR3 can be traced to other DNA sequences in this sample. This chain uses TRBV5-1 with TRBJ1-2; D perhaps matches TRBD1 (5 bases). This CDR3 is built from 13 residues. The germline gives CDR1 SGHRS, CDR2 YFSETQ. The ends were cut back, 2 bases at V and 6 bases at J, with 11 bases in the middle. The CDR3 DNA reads TGCGCCAGCAGCTTAGGACAAGGGGATGGCTACACCTTC. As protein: CASSLGQGDGYTF.

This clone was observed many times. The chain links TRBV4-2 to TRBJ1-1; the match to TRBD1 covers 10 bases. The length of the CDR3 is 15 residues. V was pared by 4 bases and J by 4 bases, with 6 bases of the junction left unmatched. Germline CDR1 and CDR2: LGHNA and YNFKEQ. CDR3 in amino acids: CASSRTGGSFTEAFF. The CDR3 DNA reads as TGTGCCAGCAGCCGGACAGGGGGATCCTTCACTGAAGCTTTCTTT.

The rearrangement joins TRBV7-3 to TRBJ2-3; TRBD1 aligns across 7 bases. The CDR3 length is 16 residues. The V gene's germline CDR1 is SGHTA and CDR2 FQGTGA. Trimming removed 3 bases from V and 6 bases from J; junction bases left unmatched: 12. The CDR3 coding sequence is TGTGCCAGCAGCTTTACCCCGGGACAGATATCCGATACGCAGTATTTT. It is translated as CASSFTPGQISDTQYF.

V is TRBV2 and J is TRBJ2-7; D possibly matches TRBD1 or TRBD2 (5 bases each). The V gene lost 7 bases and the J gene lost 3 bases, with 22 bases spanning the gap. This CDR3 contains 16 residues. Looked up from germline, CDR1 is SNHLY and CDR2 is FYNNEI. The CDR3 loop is CASTPGQSGYHYEQYF. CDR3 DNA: TGTGCCAGCACCCCGGGGCAGTCAGGATACCACTACGAGCAGTACTTC.

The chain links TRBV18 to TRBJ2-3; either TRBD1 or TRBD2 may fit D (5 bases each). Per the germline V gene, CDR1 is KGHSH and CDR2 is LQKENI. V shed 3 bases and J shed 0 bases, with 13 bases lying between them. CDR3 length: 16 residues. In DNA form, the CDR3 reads TGTGCCAGCTCACCTGCCGGGACCCAAAGCACAGATACGCAGTATTTT. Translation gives CASSPAGTQSTDTQYF.

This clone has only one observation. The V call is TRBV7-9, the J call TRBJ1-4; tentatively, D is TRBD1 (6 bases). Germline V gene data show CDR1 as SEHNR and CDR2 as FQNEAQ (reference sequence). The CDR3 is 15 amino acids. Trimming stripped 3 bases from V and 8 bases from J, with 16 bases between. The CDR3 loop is CASSLLQGGGEKLFF. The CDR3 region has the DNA TGTGCCAGCAGCTTGTTACAGGGCGGAGGGGAAAAACTGTTTTTT.

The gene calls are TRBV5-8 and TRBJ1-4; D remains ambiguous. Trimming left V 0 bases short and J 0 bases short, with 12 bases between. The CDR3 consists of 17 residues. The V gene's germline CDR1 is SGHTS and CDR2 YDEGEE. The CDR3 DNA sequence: TGTGCCAGCAGCTTGGAGGTCCAGAACCCAACTAATGAAAAACTGTTTTTT. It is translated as CASSLEVQNPTNEKLFF.

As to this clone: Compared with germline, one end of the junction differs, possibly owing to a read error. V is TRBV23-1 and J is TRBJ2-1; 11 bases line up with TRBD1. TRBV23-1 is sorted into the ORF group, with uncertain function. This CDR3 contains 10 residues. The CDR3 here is CASMGTGGLF. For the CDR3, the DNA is TGCGCCAGCATGGGGACAGGGGGGCTCTTC.

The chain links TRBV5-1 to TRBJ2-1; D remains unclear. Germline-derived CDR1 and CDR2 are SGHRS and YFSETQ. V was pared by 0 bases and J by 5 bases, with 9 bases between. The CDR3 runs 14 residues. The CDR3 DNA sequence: TGCGCCAGCAGCTTGGGACTCAGCGACAATGAGCAGTTCTTC. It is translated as CASSLGLSDNEQFF.

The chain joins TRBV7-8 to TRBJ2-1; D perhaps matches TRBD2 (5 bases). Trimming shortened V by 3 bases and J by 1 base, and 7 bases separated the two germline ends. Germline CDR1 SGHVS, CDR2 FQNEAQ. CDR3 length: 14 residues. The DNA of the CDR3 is TGTGCCAGCAGCTTCGCGGGTTCCTACAATGAGCAGTTCTTC. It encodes CASSFAGSYNEQFF.

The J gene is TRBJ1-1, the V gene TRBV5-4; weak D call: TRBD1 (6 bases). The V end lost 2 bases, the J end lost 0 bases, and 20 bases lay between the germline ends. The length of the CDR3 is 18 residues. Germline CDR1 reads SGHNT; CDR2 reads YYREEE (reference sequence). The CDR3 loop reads CASSLQGRVHFMNTEAFF. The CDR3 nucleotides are TGTGCCAGCAGCTTACAGGGCCGGGTGCATTTCATGAACACTGAAGCTTTCTTT.

CDR3 nucleotides: TGTGCCAGCGGACGGACAGGGTCCCCCTACGAGCAGTACTTC. It yields the protein CASGRTGSPYEQYF. The chain carries TRBV6-1 and TRBJ2-7, with TRBD1 identical over 8 bases. Germline loops: CDR1 MNHNS, CDR2 SASEGT. The CDR3 sequence is 14 residues long. V was pared by 8 bases and J by 2 bases, with 8 bases of the junction left unmatched.

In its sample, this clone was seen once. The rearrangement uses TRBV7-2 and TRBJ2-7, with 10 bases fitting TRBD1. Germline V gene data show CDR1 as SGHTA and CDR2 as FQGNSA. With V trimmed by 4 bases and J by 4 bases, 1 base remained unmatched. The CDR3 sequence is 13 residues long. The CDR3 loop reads CASSWTGGYEQYF. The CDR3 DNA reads TGTGCCAGCAGCTGGACAGGGGGTTACGAGCAGTACTTC. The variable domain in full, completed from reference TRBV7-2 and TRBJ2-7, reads GAGVSQSPSNKVTEKGKDVELRCDPISGHTALYWYRQSLGQGLEFLIYFQGNSAPDKSGLPSDRFSAERTGGSVSTLTIQRTQQEDSAVYLCASSWTGGYEQYFGPGTRLTVT.

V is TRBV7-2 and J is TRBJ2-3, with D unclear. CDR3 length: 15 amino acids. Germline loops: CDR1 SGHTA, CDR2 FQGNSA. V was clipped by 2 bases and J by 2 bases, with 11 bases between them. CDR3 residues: CASSLWSRLTDTQYF. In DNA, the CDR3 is TGTGCCAGCAGCTTATGGTCTAGACTCACAGATACGCAGTATTTT.

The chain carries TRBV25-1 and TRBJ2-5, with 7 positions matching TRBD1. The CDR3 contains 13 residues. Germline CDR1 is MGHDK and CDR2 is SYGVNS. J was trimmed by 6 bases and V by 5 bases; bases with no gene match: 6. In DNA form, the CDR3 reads TGTGCCAGCAGTCTAACAGGGGTACAGACCCAGTACTTC. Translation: CASSLTGVQTQYF. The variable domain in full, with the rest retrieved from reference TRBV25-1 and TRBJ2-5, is EADIYQTPRYLVIGTGKKITLECSQTMGHDKMYWYQQDPGMELHLIHYSYGVNSTEKGDLSSESTVSRIRTEHFPLTLESARPSHTSQYLCASSLTGVQTQYFGPGTRLLVL.

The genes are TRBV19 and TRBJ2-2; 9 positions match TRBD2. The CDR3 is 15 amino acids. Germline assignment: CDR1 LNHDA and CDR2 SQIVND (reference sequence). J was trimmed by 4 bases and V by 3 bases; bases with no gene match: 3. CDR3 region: CASSIGGRATGELFF. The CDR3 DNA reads TGTGCCAGTAGTATTGGCGGGAGGGCCACCGGGGAGCTGTTTTTT.

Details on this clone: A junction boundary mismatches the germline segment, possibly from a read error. CDR3 nucleotide sequence: TGCGCCAGCAGCTCCCAGGACAGGGGGCAGGGAAAACTGTTTTTT. This gives the protein CASSSQDRGQGKLFF. The J gene is TRBJ1-4, the V gene TRBV7-2, with TRBD1 matching 11 bases. This CDR3 is built from 15 residues. Per the germline V gene, CDR1 is SGHTA and CDR2 is FQGNSA.

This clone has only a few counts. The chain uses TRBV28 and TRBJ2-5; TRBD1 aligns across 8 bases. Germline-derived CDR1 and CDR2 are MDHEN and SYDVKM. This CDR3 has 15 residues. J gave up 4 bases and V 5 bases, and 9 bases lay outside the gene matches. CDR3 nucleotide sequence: TGTGCCAGCAGTCCGACAGGGGCGGTGCTAGAGACCCAGTACTTC. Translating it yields CASSPTGAVLETQYF.

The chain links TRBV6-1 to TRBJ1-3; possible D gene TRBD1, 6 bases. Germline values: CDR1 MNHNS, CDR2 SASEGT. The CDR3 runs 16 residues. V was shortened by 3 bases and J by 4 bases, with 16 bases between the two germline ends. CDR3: CASSELLTGKGNTIYF. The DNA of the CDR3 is TGTGCCAGCAGTGAGTTACTTACAGGGAAAGGAAACACCATATATTTT.

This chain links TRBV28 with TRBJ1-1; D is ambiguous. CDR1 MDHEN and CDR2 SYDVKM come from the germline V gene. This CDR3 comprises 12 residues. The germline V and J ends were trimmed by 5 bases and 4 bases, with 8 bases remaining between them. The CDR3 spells CASSQGFTEAFF. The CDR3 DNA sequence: TGTGCCAGCAGTCAAGGTTTCACTGAAGCTTTCTTT.

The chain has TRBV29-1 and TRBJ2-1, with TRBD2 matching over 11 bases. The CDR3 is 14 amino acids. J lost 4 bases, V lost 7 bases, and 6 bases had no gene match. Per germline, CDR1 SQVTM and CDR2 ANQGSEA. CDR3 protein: CSEQLAGAYNEQFF. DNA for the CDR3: TGCAGCGAACAACTAGCGGGAGCTTACAATGAGCAGTTCTTC.